The 27 T cell receptor beta chains reported below all come from one sample, sequenced in a study of T-cell reconstitution after alpha-beta-depleted transplantation in children. Unique molecular identifiers were used to barcode this TCRbeta library. A single record per CDR3 protein comes from TCRdb applying MiXCR to the PCR reads. The table shows 300,000 to 400,000 distinct CDR3 sequences, with around 25% occurring only once. Here the sequenced sample was PBMCs, mostly from graft donor cells, taken 180 days after TCRalphabeta/CD19-depleted stem cell transplant. The receptors derive from a male patient between 5 and 17 years old who had a stem cell transplant for acute lymphoblastic leukemia, so the T cells may come from the graft donor.

V gene TRBV19 combines with J gene TRBJ2-1; 9 nucleotides align to TRBD1. The V segment lost 8 bases and the J segment 6 bases; nucleotides outside the gene matches: 5. The germline CDR1 and CDR2 sequences are LNHDA and SQIVND (reference sequence). The CDR3 length is 13 residues. For the CDR3, the DNA is TGTGCCAGTGGACAGGGGAACGCCAATGAGCAGTTCTTC. It specifies CASGQGNANEQFF.

The chain links TRBV20-1 to TRBJ2-5; possibly TRBD1 or TRBD2 for D (6 bases each). The germline CDR1 and CDR2 sequences are DFQATT and SNEGSKA (reference sequence). The CDR3 is 15 residues long. The germline V and J ends were trimmed by 1 base and 6 bases, with 18 bases remaining between them. The CDR3 region is CSARGGANRLKTQYF. The DNA of the CDR3 is TGCAGTGCTAGAGGGGGGGCGAATCGGTTAAAGACCCAGTACTTC.

This clonotype has more than one count but fewer than ten. The chain joins TRBV11-2 to TRBJ1-4; D unresolved. Germline assignment: CDR1 SGHAT and CDR2 FQNNGV. The CDR3 sequence is 15 residues long. Trimming stripped 1 base from V and 7 bases from J, with 13 bases between. The DNA of the CDR3 is TGTGCCAGCAGCTTAGGAGGGCAAAACCGTGAAAAACTGTTTTTT. Encoded protein: CASSLGGQNREKLFF.

This sequence joins TRBV7-2 and TRBJ2-1; D not certain. The V gene lost 0 bases and the J gene lost 4 bases, with 16 bases spanning the gap. The V gene's germline CDR1 is SGHTA and CDR2 FQGNSA. CDR3 size: 17 residues. This chain's CDR3 is CASSLAPAPVRYNEQFF. The DNA of the CDR3 is TGTGCCAGCAGCTTAGCGCCCGCGCCGGTACGGTACAATGAGCAGTTCTTC.

The chain is built from TRBV29-1 and TRBJ2-3; D is perhaps TRBD2 (5 bases). There are 14 residues in the CDR3. CDR1 and CDR2 (germline): SQVTM, ANQGSEA. The ends were cut back, 3 bases at V and 4 bases at J, with 14 bases in the middle. In DNA form, the CDR3 reads TGCAGCGTTGAGGGGTTTCTAGCAGCAGATACGCAGTATTTT. It codes for CSVEGFLAADTQYF.

J is TRBJ1-1 and V is TRBV27; D is ambiguous. Trimming removed 4 bases from V and 5 bases from J, with 11 bases in between. This CDR3 spans 13 amino acids. The V gene's germline CDR1 is MNHEY and CDR2 SMNVEV (reference sequence). The CDR3 DNA is TGTGCCAGCAGTTCCGGGGAAGGGACTGAAGCTTTCTTT. Translated, it gives CASSSGEGTEAFF.

V usage is TRBV18 and J usage is TRBJ1-1; 7 bases agree with TRBD1. The J segment lost 3 bases and the V segment lost 4 bases, leaving 14 bases of the junction unmatched. The CDR3 totals 17 residues. Per germline, CDR1 KGHSH and CDR2 LQKENI. This CDR3 reads CASSHWVGVDRDTEAFF. CDR3 DNA sequence: TGTGCCAGCTCACATTGGGTAGGGGTCGACAGGGACACTGAAGCTTTCTTT.

This clonotype was seen just once. CDR3 residues: CASSYGTSGRGDTQYF. For the CDR3, the DNA is TGTGCCAGCAGTTATGGGACTAGCGGGAGGGGAGATACGCAGTATTTT. The chain is built from TRBV6-5 and TRBJ2-3, with 16 nucleotides matching TRBD2. In germline, CDR1 is MNHEY, CDR2 SVGAGI. The J segment lost 5 bases and the V segment lost 3 bases, leaving 2 bases of the junction unmatched. The CDR3 extends over 16 amino acids.

The chain recombines TRBV7-6 with TRBJ2-1; no clear D gene. The CDR3 has 15 residues. Between the trimmed V and J ends, which lost 3 bases and 0 bases, there was a span of 9 bases. Germline CDR1 and CDR2: SGHVS and FNYEAQ. The CDR3 region has the DNA TGTGCCAGCAGCTTTGACCGGAGCTCCTACAATGAGCAGTTCTTC. This translates into CASSFDRSSYNEQFF.

The chain joins TRBV6-1 to TRBJ1-1; possible D gene TRBD1, 5 bases. The CDR3 is made up of 14 amino acids. V gave up 6 bases and J gave up 0 bases, with 11 bases separating them. Germline V gives CDR1 MNHNS, CDR2 SASEGT. The CDR3 reads CASSLGHLNTEAFF. Here the CDR3 DNA reads TGTGCCAGCAGCCTTGGACATTTGAACACTGAAGCTTTCTTT.

V and J are TRBV7-4 and TRBJ2-1; 11 nucleotides line up with TRBD2. The V gene's germline CDR1 is SGHVT and CDR2 SQSDAQ. The CDR3 totals 19 residues. The trim removed 3 bases at V and 4 bases at J, leaving 14 bases unmatched. CDR3 in amino acids: CASSFEGLAANYRYNEQFF. As DNA, the CDR3 is TGTGCCAGCAGCTTCGAGGGACTAGCGGCAAACTACAGGTACAATGAGCAGTTCTTC. The full variable domain, in which reference TRBV7-4 and TRBJ2-1 provide the parts outside the CDR3, is GAGVSQSPRYKVAKRGRDVALRCDSISGHVTLYWYRQTLGQGSEVLTYSQSDAQRDKSGRPSGRFSAERPERSVSTLKIQRTEQGDSAVYLCASSFEGLAANYRYNEQFFGPGTRLTVL.

The chain uses TRBV7-3 and TRBJ2-2; 10 bases fit TRBD2. Germline V CDR1 and CDR2: SGHTA, FQGTGA. The CDR3 consists of 17 residues. The ends lost 0 bases at V and 5 bases at J; junction bases unmatched: 6. CDR3 sequence: CASSLTPLAGETGELFF. The DNA of the CDR3 is TGTGCCAGCAGCTTAACCCCTCTAGCGGGAGAGACCGGGGAGCTGTTTTTT.

This clonotype was seen repeatedly, ten times or more. This chain joins TRBV7-9 and TRBJ2-7; no reliable D call. There are 13 residues in the CDR3. The V and J ends lost 1 base and 5 bases respectively, with 9 bases between them. CDR1 and CDR2 (germline): SEHNR, FQNEAQ (reference sequence). CDR3 nucleotides: TGTGCCAGCAGCTTAGTAGGTCGTCACGAGCAGTACTTC. Amino acid sequence: CASSLVGRHEQYF.

The table lists this clonotype with many counts. The rearrangement joins TRBV12-3 or TRBV12-4 to TRBJ2-2; 9 bases agree with TRBD2. The J segment lost 0 bases and the V segment lost 5 bases, leaving 1 base of the junction unmatched. The CDR3 has 15 amino acids. CDR3 region: CASSPSGANTGELFF. The CDR3 coding sequence is TGTGCCAGCAGTCCTAGCGGGGCGAACACCGGGGAGCTGTTTTTT.

The sample holds a few counts of this clonotype. The V call is TRBV7-9, the J call TRBJ2-1, with a weak D call TRBD2 (5 bases). In germline, CDR1 is SEHNR, CDR2 FQNEAQ (reference sequence). The CDR3 runs 16 residues. The V end was cut by 2 bases, the J end by 0 bases, with 11 bases between. CDR3 nucleotides: TGTGCCAGCAGCTTATACGGCGGACTCTCCTACAATGAGCAGTTCTTC. It specifies CASSLYGGLSYNEQFF.

This rearrangement joins TRBV29-1 to TRBJ2-2; 13 bases align to TRBD2. Germline CDR1 and CDR2: SQVTM and ANQGSEA. The CDR3 is made up of 16 amino acids. The trim removed 4 bases at V and 2 bases at J, leaving 4 bases unmatched. The DNA of the CDR3 is TGCAGCGTTGCACGACTAGCGGGAGGAAACACCGGGGAGCTGTTTTTT. Protein product: CSVARLAGGNTGELFF.

This clonotype was observed a few times. The CDR3 sequence: CASSFGPFTEAFF. The CDR3 nucleotides are TGTGCCAGCAGTTTCGGACCGTTCACTGAAGCTTTCTTT. The V gene is TRBV12-3 or TRBV12-4, the J gene TRBJ1-1; D gene ambiguous. Trimming pared 3 bases from V and 4 bases from J, leaving 9 bases between. CDR3 size: 13 residues.

About this clonotype: One end of the junction is discordant with germline, which a read error may explain. V and J are TRBV20-1 and TRBJ2-1; TRBD2 agrees at 11 bases. This CDR3 region has 14 residues. The V gene's germline CDR1 is DFQATT and CDR2 SNEGSKA (reference sequence). CDR3 bases: TGCAGTGCCATTAGCGGGAGGGGGGGAAATGGGCAGTTCTTC. Protein sequence: CSAISGRGGNGQFF.

This clonotype was seen more than once but under ten times. J is TRBJ1-2 and V is TRBV29-1; D not certain. V gave up 4 bases and J gave up 2 bases, with 5 bases separating them. The CDR3 has 11 amino acids. Looked up from germline, CDR1 is SQVTM and CDR2 is ANQGSEA. CDR3 residues: CSVVQNYGYTF. The CDR3 DNA is TGCAGCGTTGTACAGAACTATGGCTACACCTTC.

The gene calls are TRBV6-2 or TRBV6-3 and TRBJ2-3; 7 nucleotides agree with TRBD2. The CDR3 totals 16 residues. The germline CDR1 and CDR2 sequences are MNHEY and SVGEGT. Germline trimming cut 0 bases from V and 2 bases from J; bases unmatched to any gene: 5. CDR3 sequence (DNA): TGTGCCAGCAGTTACTCGCCTAGCGGACTCACAGATACGCAGTATTTT. Its protein product is CASSYSPSGLTDTQYF.

This clonotype came up many times. The rearrangement joins TRBV5-1 to TRBJ1-1; 9 bases align to TRBD1. Germline loops: CDR1 SGHRS, CDR2 YFSETQ. The CDR3 is 14 amino acids. Germline trimming cut 2 bases from V and 4 bases from J; bases unmatched to any gene: 3. As DNA, the CDR3 is TGCGCCAGCAGCTTTACGACAGGGGGCACTGAAGCTTTCTTT. This gives the protein CASSFTTGGTEAFF.

This clonotype was observed a few times. The chain couples TRBV15 to TRBJ2-3; D assignment may be TRBD1 or TRBD2 (6 bases each). CDR3 length equals 18 residues. Germline lookup yields CDR1 LNHNV and CDR2 YYDKDF (reference sequence). V was clipped by 3 bases and J by 4 bases, with 23 bases between them. CDR3 DNA: TGTGCCACCAGCAGGAGGGGGTTTGGACTAAATAGGGCAGATACGCAGTATTTT. This codes for CATSRRGFGLNRADTQYF.

V usage is TRBV5-1 and J usage is TRBJ1-1; no firm D call. The CDR3 has 15 amino acids. Germline loops: CDR1 SGHRS, CDR2 YFSETQ. Trimming pared 4 bases from V and 1 base from J, leaving 14 bases between. CDR3 sequence reads: CASSTLRRPNTEAFF. The CDR3 nucleotides read TGCGCCAGCAGCACCCTACGGAGGCCGAACACTGAAGCTTTCTTT. The variable domain in full, completed from reference TRBV5-1 and TRBJ1-1, reads KAGVTQTPRYLIKTRGQQVTLSCSPISGHRSVSWYQQTPGQGLQFLFEYFSETQRNKGNFPGRFSGRQFSNSRSEMNVSTLELGDSALYLCASSTLRRPNTEAFFGQGTRLTVV.

The chain links TRBV5-6 to TRBJ1-1, with 10 bases identical to TRBD1. The CDR3 has 14 residues. Germline assignment: CDR1 SGHDT and CDR2 YYEEEE. The junction had 9 bases not matched to a gene; V was cut back by 3 bases and J by 10 bases. The CDR3 nucleotides read TGTGCCAGCAGCTATTCGGGACAGGGGTTCCGAGCTTTCTTT. Its protein is CASSYSGQGFRAFF.

This clonotype was counted a few times. This chain uses TRBV7-8 with TRBJ2-1, with 7 bases that match TRBD2. CDR1 is SGHVS and CDR2 is FQNEAQ in the germline V gene. The CDR3 has 15 amino acids. V lost 5 bases to trimming and J lost 2 bases; unmatched junction nucleotides: 6. CDR3 sequence: CASSPGAGAYNEQFF. The CDR3, as DNA: TGTGCCAGCAGCCCTGGGGCGGGAGCCTACAATGAGCAGTTCTTC.

The chain recombines TRBV5-1 with TRBJ2-1, with 8 bases identical to TRBD1. Germline CDR1 and CDR2: SGHRS and YFSETQ. V gave up 1 base and J gave up 10 bases; unmatched junction bases: 10. The CDR3 sequence is 15 residues long. CDR3 sequence (DNA): TGCGCCAGCAGCTTGAAAATGGACAGGGCAAGGGAGCAGTTCTTC. Translated, it gives CASSLKMDRAREQFF.

The chain has TRBV29-1 and TRBJ1-4; possibly TRBD1 for D (6 bases). The germline V gene has CDR1 SQVTM and CDR2 ANQGSEA. Trimming took 6 bases from V and 11 from J, leaving 19 bases between them. The CDR3 sequence is 13 residues long. The CDR3 bases are TGCAGCGTGGGGGTGGGGGACACAATGAAACTGTTTTTT. Its translation is CSVGVGDTMKLFF.